This T cell receptor (beta chain) was documented in a study of T cell repertoires in cytomegalovirus infection. In the study overall: Based on public TCR beta signatures, there were indications of CMV infection and of a matching HLA type. Study outcomes and limitations: The ex vivo response was dominated by HLA-C-restricted CMV-specific TCR beta clonotypes.

This clonotype showed up just a few times. What it recognizes is unknown. Germline values: CDR1 SGHDN, CDR2 FVKESK. CDR3 length: 14 residues. V was cut by 2 bases and J by 6 bases, with 13 bases left in between. TCRdb reanalysed the reads using MiXCR and keeps one entry per CDR3 protein. Of about 490,000 distinct CDR3 sequences listed, about 11% are singletons. The rearrangement uses TRBV14 and TRBJ1-2, with D unclear. Sample: PBMCs. The sequence was collected from a human donor in good health (CMV status not recorded). Some clones in this sample may be carry-over from other donors' samples. The CDR3 DNA reads TGTGCCAGCAGCCAAAATGGAGTACTTCATGGCTACACCTTC. This sequence encodes CASSQNGVLHGYTF.